These T cell receptor beta chains were read from a single sample in a study of T-cell memory formation after mild COVID-19. TCRdb processed the 5' RACE reads anew with MiXCR; each CDR3 protein has one entry. The profile covers about 560,000 distinct CDR3 sequences, with 17% appearing a single time and roughly 8.2% taken by the ten largest. Sequencing was performed on PBMCs or a T cell subset sorted from them (not recorded which). The receptors originated from an adult woman who had mild COVID-19 (a few samples of this study predate the infection). Cell type and time point are not known. CDR3s include the opening cysteine and the closing phenylalanine or tryptophan. A D gene is named only where the DNA matches it firmly. Only part of the rows carry a size: once, few, many, or a class if the clone is expanded.

abundance: few
v_gene: TRBV6-5
d_gene: TRBD1
j_gene: TRBJ2-5
CDR3nt: TGTGCCAGCAGTTACCCGGACAGGGAAGAGACCCAGTACTTC
CDR3aa: CASSYPDREETQYF

abundance: NA
v_gene: TRBV28
d_gene: TRBD2
j_gene: TRBJ2-3
CDR3nt: TGTGCCAGCAGTTTATTGGGGCGGGGGTACACAGATACGCAGTATTTT
CDR3aa: CASSLLGRGYTDTQYF

abundance: few
v_gene: TRBV7-9
d_gene: NA
j_gene: TRBJ2-5
CDR3nt: TGTGCCAGCAGCCCGAGGGGGTCGCTTGAAGAGACCCAGTACTTC
CDR3aa: CASSPRGSLEETQYF

abundance: NA
v_gene: TRBV24-1
d_gene: TRBD2
j_gene: TRBJ2-5
CDR3nt: TGTGCCACCAGCGGGAGGCACCAACAAGAGACCCAGTACTTC
CDR3aa: CATSGRHQQETQYF

abundance: NA
v_gene: TRBV12-3/TRBV12-4
d_gene: NA
j_gene: TRBJ2-1
CDR3nt: TGTGCCAGCAGTTTGCGGGGGCAGGGGATTGAGCAGTTCTTC
CDR3aa: CASSLRGQGIEQFF

abundance: few
v_gene: TRBV7-2
d_gene: TRBD1
j_gene: TRBJ1-1
CDR3nt: TGTGCCAGCAGCCCCGCTGGGACAGTAAAAAACACTGAAGCTTTCTTT
CDR3aa: CASSPAGTVKNTEAFF

abundance: few
v_gene: TRBV6-4
d_gene: NA
j_gene: TRBJ2-3
CDR3nt: TGTGCCAGCAGTGACCGACTAGAAGCCCCTGGCGCGCAGTATTTT
CDR3aa: CASSDRLEAPGAQYF

abundance: many
v_gene: TRBV5-1
d_gene: NA
j_gene: TRBJ1-1
CDR3nt: TGCGCCAGCAGCTTGGGGGCGGGTAGCCAGAACACTGAAGCTTTCTTT
CDR3aa: CASSLGAGSQNTEAFF

abundance: NA
v_gene: TRBV20-1
d_gene: NA
j_gene: TRBJ2-7
CDR3nt: TGCAGTGCTAGGGCCGGGAGCGAGCAGTACTTC
CDR3aa: CSARAGSEQYF

abundance: NA
v_gene: TRBV9
d_gene: TRBD1
j_gene: TRBJ1-5
CDR3nt: TGTGCCAGCAGCGTCGGGACAGGGTACAATCAGCCCCAGCATTTT
CDR3aa: CASSVGTGYNQPQHF

abundance: NA
v_gene: TRBV4-3
d_gene: TRBD1
j_gene: TRBJ1-2
CDR3nt: TGCGCCAGCAGCCGAGGAGGACAGGGGATATCCTATGGCTACACCTTC
CDR3aa: CASSRGGQGISYGYTF

abundance: NA
v_gene: TRBV7-9
d_gene: NA
j_gene: TRBJ2-7
CDR3nt: TGTGCCAGCAGCCCCGTTGTGGGATACCTAGCCTACGAGCAGTACTTC
CDR3aa: CASSPVVGYLAYEQYF

abundance: few
v_gene: TRBV5-8
d_gene: NA
j_gene: TRBJ2-3
CDR3nt: TGTGCCAGCAGCCCCGGGCAGCTCTTTAGCACAGATACGCAGTATTTT
CDR3aa: CASSPGQLFSTDTQYF

abundance: NA
v_gene: TRBV7-3
d_gene: TRBD1
j_gene: TRBJ1-5
CDR3nt: TGTGCCAGCAGCCAAACCGGGACAGGCAATCAGCCCCAGCATTTT
CDR3aa: CASSQTGTGNQPQHF

abundance: NA
v_gene: TRBV12-3/TRBV12-4
d_gene: TRBD1
j_gene: TRBJ2-4
CDR3nt: TGTGCCAGCAGCCACGGGACAGTTTACACTCTAGCCAAAAACATTCAGTACTTC
CDR3aa: CASSHGTVYTLAKNIQYF

abundance: NA
v_gene: TRBV3-1
d_gene: NA
j_gene: TRBJ2-3
CDR3nt: TGTGCCAGCAGCCAGAAACAGATGCCTAGCACAGATACGCAGTATTTT
CDR3aa: CASSQKQMPSTDTQYF

abundance: NA
v_gene: TRBV4-3
d_gene: TRBD2
j_gene: TRBJ2-5
CDR3nt: TGCGCCAGCAGCCAACTAGCCGGGACTAGCGGAGGGACCCAGTACTTC
CDR3aa: CASSQLAGTSGGTQYF

abundance: few
v_gene: TRBV24-1
d_gene: TRBD2
j_gene: TRBJ2-1
CDR3nt: TGTGCCACCAGTGAACGTATACTAGCGGGAGAACAGTTCTTC
CDR3aa: CATSERILAGEQFF

abundance: few
v_gene: TRBV9
d_gene: NA
j_gene: TRBJ2-5
CDR3nt: TGTGCCAGCAGCGTAGGCCCCGGGGACTTCCAAGAGACCCAGTACTTC
CDR3aa: CASSVGPGDFQETQYF

abundance: NA
v_gene: TRBV7-9
d_gene: TRBD1
j_gene: TRBJ1-6
CDR3nt: TGTGCCAGCAGCTCAGGCTCCGGGACAGGGGATTCACCCCTCCACTTT
CDR3aa: CASSSGSGTGDSPLHF

abundance: NA
v_gene: TRBV29-1
d_gene: TRBD1
j_gene: TRBJ1-1
CDR3nt: TGCAGCGTTGAACCACAGGGGGCGGGGAACACTGAAGCTTTCTTT
CDR3aa: CSVEPQGAGNTEAFF

abundance: few
v_gene: TRBV7-2
d_gene: NA
j_gene: TRBJ2-2
CDR3nt: TGTGCCAGCAGCTTTGACAGGAGATCCGGGGAGCTGTTTTTT
CDR3aa: CASSFDRRSGELFF

abundance: NA
v_gene: TRBV4-2
d_gene: NA
j_gene: TRBJ2-2
CDR3nt: TGTGCCAGCAGCCAAGTTGATGCGAACACCGGGGAGCTGTTTTTT
CDR3aa: CASSQVDANTGELFF

abundance: few
v_gene: TRBV4-1
d_gene: NA
j_gene: TRBJ1-4
CDR3nt: TGCGCCAGCAGCCAAGAACCGGATGAAAAACTGTTTTTT
CDR3aa: CASSQEPDEKLFF

abundance: NA
v_gene: TRBV6-1
d_gene: NA
j_gene: TRBJ2-2
CDR3nt: TGTGCCAGCTTCCGGACAGTAGGCACCGGGGAGCTGTTTTTT
CDR3aa: CASFRTVGTGELFF

abundance: few
v_gene: TRBV9
d_gene: NA
j_gene: TRBJ2-2
CDR3nt: TGTGCCAGCAGCGTAGTGCTGGAGACCGGGGAGCTGTTTTTT
CDR3aa: CASSVVLETGELFF

abundance: few
v_gene: TRBV7-9
d_gene: NA
j_gene: TRBJ2-3
CDR3nt: TGTGCCAGCAGCTTATTAGTGAAAGATACGCAGTATTTT
CDR3aa: CASSLLVKDTQYF

abundance: few
v_gene: TRBV24-1
d_gene: NA
j_gene: TRBJ2-3
CDR3nt: TGTGCCACCAGTGATTTTGGAGGGATAGGCACAGATACGCAGTATTTT
CDR3aa: CATSDFGGIGTDTQYF

abundance: many
v_gene: TRBV6-5
d_gene: NA
j_gene: TRBJ2-5
CDR3nt: TGTGCCAGCAGTCCTAGACCCCTTCCTGAGACCCAGTACTTC
CDR3aa: CASSPRPLPETQYF

abundance: NA
v_gene: TRBV14
d_gene: TRBD1
j_gene: TRBJ2-7
CDR3nt: TGTGCCAGCAGCCACTCGGACAGGTTGTACTTC
CDR3aa: CASSHSDRLYF

abundance: NA
v_gene: TRBV12-3/TRBV12-4
d_gene: NA
j_gene: TRBJ2-6
CDR3nt: TGTGCCAGCAGTTTGGACGGGGCCAACGTCCTGACTTTC
CDR3aa: CASSLDGANVLTF

abundance: NA
v_gene: TRBV6-5
d_gene: NA
j_gene: TRBJ2-7
CDR3nt: TGTGCCAGCGGCCTTCGGCTGGAGCAGTACTTC
CDR3aa: CASGLRLEQYF

abundance: NA
v_gene: TRBV9
d_gene: NA
j_gene: TRBJ2-6
CDR3nt: TGTGCCAGCAGCGCCCCGAACTCACGGGCCTTAGTAACGGGGGCCAACGTCCTGACTTTC
CDR3aa: CASSAPNSRALVTGANVLTF

abundance: NA
v_gene: TRBV20-1
d_gene: TRBD2
j_gene: TRBJ2-1
CDR3nt: TGCAGTGCTAGAGTGATTAGCGGGAGGGCCCTAAGCTCCTACAATGAGCAGTTCTTC
CDR3aa: CSARVISGRALSSYNEQFF

abundance: few
v_gene: TRBV12-3/TRBV12-4
d_gene: TRBD1
j_gene: TRBJ1-5
CDR3nt: TGTGCCAGCAGTTTGGGACAGGGTCGCAAGCCCCAGCATTTT
CDR3aa: CASSLGQGRKPQHF

abundance: NA
v_gene: TRBV20-1
d_gene: NA
j_gene: TRBJ1-4
CDR3nt: TGCAGTGCTAGAGATCATGAGGCAACTAATGAAAAACTGTTTTTT
CDR3aa: CSARDHEATNEKLFF

abundance: few
v_gene: TRBV3-1
d_gene: NA
j_gene: TRBJ2-5
CDR3nt: TGTGCCAGCAGCCAAGATCCTCGGGTGCGGGAAGAGACCCAGTACTTC
CDR3aa: CASSQDPRVREETQYF

abundance: few
v_gene: TRBV27
d_gene: NA
j_gene: TRBJ2-2
CDR3nt: TGTGCCAGCAGTCAAGCCCGAGCGGGCACCGGGGAGCTGTTTTTT
CDR3aa: CASSQARAGTGELFF

abundance: few
v_gene: TRBV18
d_gene: NA
j_gene: TRBJ2-1
CDR3nt: TGTGCCAGCTCACCGAACTCCATAACCTACAATGAGCAGTTCTTC
CDR3aa: CASSPNSITYNEQFF

abundance: NA
v_gene: TRBV7-3
d_gene: TRBD2
j_gene: TRBJ2-1
CDR3nt: TGTGCCAGCAGCCTGACTAGCGGGAGCTCTGGGGATGAGCAGTTCTTC
CDR3aa: CASSLTSGSSGDEQFF

abundance: few
v_gene: TRBV6-2/TRBV6-3
d_gene: NA
j_gene: TRBJ2-1
CDR3nt: TGTGCCAGCAGCTTACTCTGGTCCAATGAGCAGTTCTTC
CDR3aa: CASSLLWSNEQFF

abundance: NA
v_gene: TRBV2
d_gene: NA
j_gene: TRBJ2-2
CDR3nt: TGTGCCAGCAGCCTCGATACAGGGACGAACACCGGGGAGCTGTTTTTT
CDR3aa: CASSLDTGTNTGELFF

abundance: NA
v_gene: TRBV7-9
d_gene: NA
j_gene: TRBJ2-7
CDR3nt: TGTGCCAGCAGCTTAGAGTCAACGGCACCCTACGAGCAGTACTTC
CDR3aa: CASSLESTAPYEQYF

abundance: NA
v_gene: TRBV6-5
d_gene: TRBD2
j_gene: TRBJ2-3
CDR3nt: TGTGCCAGCAGTCCCGGGGGGTGGAGGGCAGATACGCAGTATTTT
CDR3aa: CASSPGGWRADTQYF

abundance: NA
v_gene: TRBV4-3
d_gene: NA
j_gene: TRBJ2-3
CDR3nt: TGCGCCAGCAGCCAAGATTTCCGAGGGAAAGATACGCAGTATTTT
CDR3aa: CASSQDFRGKDTQYF

abundance: few
v_gene: TRBV5-1
d_gene: TRBD1
j_gene: TRBJ2-7
CDR3nt: TGCGCCAGCAGCACCTGGACAGGGATTTCCTACGAGCAGTACTTC
CDR3aa: CASSTWTGISYEQYF

abundance: NA
v_gene: TRBV15
d_gene: NA
j_gene: TRBJ1-2
CDR3nt: TGTGCCACCAGCAGCGACAGATACTCTAACTATGGCTACACCTTC
CDR3aa: CATSSDRYSNYGYTF

abundance: NA
v_gene: TRBV7-9
d_gene: TRBD1
j_gene: TRBJ2-3
CDR3nt: TGTGCCAGCAGCCCCGGGACAGCTCCAGATACGCAGTATTTT
CDR3aa: CASSPGTAPDTQYF

abundance: NA
v_gene: TRBV18
d_gene: NA
j_gene: TRBJ2-7
CDR3nt: TGTGCCAGCTCACCACCTGGGCAGACCTTCTCCTACGAGCAGTACTTC
CDR3aa: CASSPPGQTFSYEQYF

abundance: few
v_gene: TRBV20-1
d_gene: NA
j_gene: TRBJ2-3
CDR3nt: TGCAGTGCTATGCCTAGCATTTTTTTTTTTAGCACAGATACGCAGTATTTT
CDR3aa: CSAMPSIFFFSTDTQYF

abundance: NA
v_gene: TRBV30
d_gene: TRBD1
j_gene: TRBJ1-1
CDR3nt: TGTGCCTGGAGTGAAAACTCCGGGACAGGGGGAGCTTTCTTT
CDR3aa: CAWSENSGTGGAFF

abundance: many
v_gene: TRBV7-2
d_gene: NA
j_gene: TRBJ2-7
CDR3nt: TGTGCCAGCAGCTCCGGACTCCGGAATGGCGAGCAGTACTTC
CDR3aa: CASSSGLRNGEQYF